The source of this TCR beta chain is a study of a mutant IDH1 vaccine in newly diagnosed glioma. As for the study in general: Beginning 4-6 weeks after radiotherapy alone, or with temozolomide cycles, vaccination took place. Treatment recipients were about 62% male and around 40% female, and their mean age was roughly 40 years. Most had both radiotherapy and temozolomide beforehand; others had only one.

Regarding time point: week 11, during vaccination. The investigators gave 300 ug of mutant IDH1 20-mer peptide in each vaccine dose, together with topical imiquimod. Turning to this clone: Antigen: not known.

Study-wide points: Immune responses induced by the vaccine were seen in over 80% of patients, spanning multiple MHC alleles.

Libraries were prepared by immunoSEQ multiplex PCR; TCRdb keeps only in-frame clonotypes and omits some of them. The table includes more than 55,000 clones, 70% to 85% detected once. The TCR originated in a man aged 30-40 years with glioma. The material was PBMCs, obtained from a glioma patient whose treatment included an IDH1 peptide vaccine.

The CDR3 sequence: CSSRLSYNEQFF. For the CDR3, the DNA is TGCAGCTCAAGGCTTTCCTACAATGAGCAGTTCTTC. This chain connects TRBV29-1 to TRBJ2-1, with D uncertain. The CDR3 is 12 amino acids. The germline CDR1 and CDR2 sequences are SQVTM and ANQGSEA. Trimming cost V 8 bases and J 1 base, with 9 bases left between them.